What follows is one TCR beta chain and its context. Its antigen is not identified. This specimen belongs to a study of human T cells and chemical hapten exposure. General study points: TCRs at a frequency above 1 in 1000 stayed unchanged with DPC sensitization.

The CDR3 has 15 amino acids. The germline gives CDR1 LGHDT, CDR2 YNNKEL (reference sequence). Trimming removed 3 bases from V and 3 bases from J, with 15 bases in between. Time point denoted: healthy volunteer bleed at 2 weeks. Total RNA was isolated from unfractionated whole blood. Library construction involved attaching unique molecular identifiers to individual cDNA molecules, which allowed quantitative, reproducible TCR counting. Original data processing: TCRs per sample had a median of roughly 96,000 and ranged from about 20,000 to 700,000. MiXCR, run by TCRdb on the RACE reads, gives a single entry per CDR3 protein. TCRdb's processing, not the authors' own work, is the source of the V and J calls. The sample has some 90,000 distinct CDR3 sequences; approximately 9.7% are singletons.

Specimen: whole blood. The V and J genes are TRBV3-1 and TRBJ2-7, with a tentative D call TRBD1 (5 bases). This receptor was identified in a female donor in good health. Some clones in this sample may be carry-over from other donors' samples. CDR3 residues: CASSHTGATLYEQYF. The CDR3 bases are TGTGCCAGCAGCCATACAGGAGCTACACTCTACGAGCAGTACTTC.